Sequencing of this T cell receptor (beta chain) was carried out in a study of T cell clones after liver transplantation. Whole-study context: Post-transplant blood was tracked for graft-donor-reactive T cell clones identified in a pre-transplant mixed lymphocyte reaction. Three of eight recipients were HCV-positive; others had non-autoimmune, non-viral indications. As an antigen-independent comparator, third-party-reactive TCRbeta sequences came from pre-transplant mixed lymphocyte reactions.

Sorting of unstimulated PBMCs yielded separate CD3+CD4+ and CD3+CD8+ fractions. The table came from immunoSEQ multiplex PCR; TCRdb's copy has only in-frame clones and leaves some out. The sample contains more than 100,000 clones, about 88% of which appear only once. This clone was observed a few times. The TCR sequence derives from a human patient who received a liver transplant. Some T cells here may be from the graft donor. Sequenced material: CD4+ T cells from blood, taken around 48 months after liver transplant.

CDR3: CASSHRVGTEAFF. CDR3 DNA sequence: TGCGCCAGCAGCCACAGGGTGGGCACTGAAGCTTTCTTT. The V gene is TRBV4-1, the J gene TRBJ1-1; possibly TRBD1 for D (5 bases). V lost 3 bases, J lost 4 bases, and 9 bases lay in between. Germline V gives CDR1 MGHRA, CDR2 YSYEKL. The CDR3 has 13 amino acids.